This T cell receptor (beta chain) originates from a study of blood T cell dynamics during melanoma immunotherapy. Time point in this sample: week 3, after first cycle of checkpoint inhibitor. The CDR3 has 14 amino acids. V lost 3 bases and J lost 6, with 14 bases in between. From germline, CDR1 is SGDLS and CDR2 YYNGEE. TCRdb's table, derived via immunoSEQ multiplex PCR, lists solely in-frame clones and lacks some. Among around 6,700 clones, about 88% were seen once, and the ten largest hold around 35%. The chain joins TRBV9 to TRBJ2-3; D possibly uses TRBD1 or TRBD2 (5 bases each). Here the sequenced sample was blood, taken from a patient treated with checkpoint blockade. This clonotype originated in a human donor with melanoma. Some clones in this sample may be carry-over from other donors' samples. The CDR3 DNA reads TGTGCCAGCAGCGAACGGGACCCCGGGGATACGCAGTATTTT. Its protein product is CASSERDPGDTQYF. The variable domain in full, completed from reference TRBV9 and TRBJ2-3, reads DSGVTQTPKHLITATGQRVTLRCSPRSGDLSVYWYQQSLDQGLQFLIQYYNGEERAKGNILERFSAQQFPDLHSELNLSSLELGDSALYFCASSERDPGDTQYFGPGTRLTVL.